The 7 T cell receptor beta chains below all came from one sample that was sequenced in a study of PD-L1 blockade in urothelial cancer. As for time point: pretreatment peripheral blood. Clones were read by immunoSEQ multiplex PCR, and TCRdb kept only the in-frame ones, dropping some. The sample includes 130,000 or so clones, roughly 83% seen only once; the top ten take 2.5% to 3.5%. The material sequenced was PBMCs, taken around atezolizumab (anti-PD-L1) treatment. These receptors were taken from a man aged 50 to 60 with urothelial cancer.

The V gene is TRBV19, the J gene TRBJ2-7, with 8 bases that match TRBD2. Germline-derived CDR1 and CDR2 are LNHDA and SQIVND (reference sequence). Trimming removed 8 bases from V and 7 bases from J; junction bases left unmatched: 10. The CDR3 covers 13 residues. The CDR3 is CASSGAGVGEQYF. Written as DNA, the CDR3 is TGTGCCAGTTCAGGAGCGGGAGTAGGTGAGCAGTACTTC.

The rearrangement joins TRBV4-2 to TRBJ2-5; TRBD2 matches 7 bases. Trimming took 2 bases from V and 4 from J; bases not matched to a gene: 13. The length of the CDR3 is 17 residues. CDR1 LGHNA and CDR2 YNFKEQ come from the germline V gene. In DNA, the CDR3 is TGTGCCAGCAGCCAACGGCAGGATCGCGGGAGAGGAGAGACCCAGTACTTC. The encoded protein is CASSQRQDRGRGETQYF.

The chain uses TRBV28 and TRBJ2-2; tentatively, D is TRBD1 (6 bases). The V and J ends lost 9 bases and 3 bases respectively, with 11 bases between them. Germline lookup yields CDR1 MDHEN and CDR2 SYDVKM. There are 13 residues in the CDR3. This CDR3 reads CASPNRDTGELFF. The DNA of the CDR3 is TGTGCCAGTCCCAACAGGGACACCGGGGAGCTGTTTTTT.

This clone appeared once. V gene TRBV19 combines with J gene TRBJ2-4, with D possibly being TRBD2 (7 bases). Trimming cost V 3 bases and J 0 bases, with 21 bases left between them. The CDR3 spans 19 residues. The V gene's germline CDR1 is LNHDA and CDR2 SQIVND (reference sequence). The CDR3 here is CASSIETGLGLVAKNIQYF. DNA of the CDR3: TGTGCCAGTAGTATTGAGACAGGTTTAGGACTAGTAGCCAAAAACATTCAGTACTTC.

In this sample, this clone turned up once. The chain links TRBV27 to TRBJ2-3; TRBD2 matches at 7 bases. The germline gives CDR1 MNHEY, CDR2 SMNVEV (reference sequence). The CDR3 consists of 14 residues. V was pared by 6 bases and J by 3 bases, with 6 bases of the junction left unmatched. Written as DNA, the CDR3 is TGTGCCAGCAGCCGCAGGGAGGGTACAGATACGCAGTATTTT. Translated, it gives CASSRREGTDTQYF.

The chain employs TRBV11-2 and TRBJ2-3, with 7 bases that match TRBD2. V lost 5 bases and J lost 5; bases outside the gene matches: 19. This CDR3 spans 18 amino acids. From germline, CDR1 is SGHAT and CDR2 FQNNGV. CDR3 in DNA: TGTGCCAGCAGCCCGCCCGCCCGACTAGCACAGACTGTAGATACGCAGTATTTT. It translates to CASSPPARLAQTVDTQYF.

This rearrangement joins TRBV4-2 to TRBJ2-3; TRBD2 matches at 10 bases. CDR1 and CDR2 from the germline V gene are LGHNA and YNFKEQ. Trimming took 0 bases from V and 4 from J; bases not matched to a gene: 4. The CDR3 runs to 16 residues. As DNA, the CDR3 is TGTGCCAGCAGCCAAGACATAGCGGGAGGTCCAGATACGCAGTATTTT. This encodes CASSQDIAGGPDTQYF.